These 30 T cell receptor beta chains share one sample of origin, sequenced in a study of control samples from healthy donors and cancer patients. Method: immunoSEQ multiplex PCR; TCRdb's copy keeps in-frame clones and lacks some. The sample shows 95,000 to 150,000 clones, about 90% of them seen only once. The sequenced sample was blood. The receptors stem from a man in his late teens or twenties in good health.

The chain employs TRBV2 and TRBJ2-2, with a possible D match to TRBD1 (5 bases). Germline CDR1 is SNHLY and CDR2 is FYNNEI. This CDR3 is 14 amino acids long. V was shortened by 5 bases and J by 2 bases, with 9 bases between the two germline ends. The CDR3 loop reads CASSIDSNTGELFF. The CDR3 nucleotides are TGTGCCAGCAGTATAGACAGTAACACCGGGGAGCTGTTTTTT.

CDR3 bases: TGTGCCAGCAACGACCGGGATTACGAGCAGTACTTC. Translation gives CASNDRDYEQYF. The chain joins TRBV7-9 to TRBJ2-7; D perhaps matches TRBD2 (5 bases). The CDR3 length is 12 residues. The germline CDR1 and CDR2 sequences are SEHNR and FQNEAQ (reference sequence). The V and J ends lost 7 bases and 4 bases respectively, with 11 bases between them.

The chain employs TRBV5-1 and TRBJ1-2; D remains unclear. There are 15 residues in the CDR3. V lost 0 bases and J 6 bases, leaving 15 bases between the germline ends. Germline loops: CDR1 SGHRS, CDR2 YFSETQ. The CDR3: CASSLAFIEGHGYTF. CDR3 sequence (DNA): TGCGCCAGCAGCTTGGCCTTTATTGAAGGCCATGGCTACACCTTC. The variable domain in full, with the rest retrieved from reference TRBV5-1 and TRBJ1-2, is KAGVTQTPRYLIKTRGQQVTLSCSPISGHRSVSWYQQTPGQGLQFLFEYFSETQRNKGNFPGRFSGRQFSNSRSEMNVSTLELGDSALYLCASSLAFIEGHGYTFGSGTRLTVV.

The V and J genes are TRBV27 and TRBJ2-2; 7 bases map to TRBD1. Trimming took 8 bases from V and 1 from J; bases not matched to a gene: 4. The germline CDR1 and CDR2 sequences are MNHEY and SMNVEV (reference sequence). The length of the CDR3 is 14 residues. The CDR3 nucleotides read TGTGCCAGCCTCCCAGGGGGGAACACCGGGGAGCTGTTTTTT. Amino acids: CASLPGGNTGELFF.

The sample holds a few counts of this clone. V is TRBV15 and J is TRBJ2-2; TRBD1 matches at 8 bases. CDR3 length: 16 residues. Germline lookup yields CDR1 LNHNV and CDR2 YYDKDF (reference sequence). V lost 2 bases and J lost 7; bases outside the gene matches: 9. The CDR3 is CATSRSRTGRVGELFF. CDR3 DNA: TGTGCCACCAGCAGAAGCAGGACAGGGCGGGTCGGGGAGCTGTTTTTT.

This rearrangement joins TRBV24-1 to TRBJ2-2, with 9 nucleotides matching TRBD1. Unmatched junction bases numbered 7, after V lost 7 bases and J lost 5 bases. CDR3 size: 15 residues. Germline V gene data show CDR1 as KGHDR and CDR2 as SFDVKD. The CDR3 DNA sequence: TGTGCCACCAGCCACAGACAGGGGGGGACCGGGGAGCTGTTTTTT. It yields the protein CATSHRQGGTGELFF.

About this clone itself: The same CDR3 is also encoded by other DNA sequences in this sample. The chain links TRBV5-1 to TRBJ2-3, with unresolved D. This CDR3 has 13 amino acids. Germline assignment: CDR1 SGHRS and CDR2 YFSETQ. With 0 bases removed from V and 1 base from J, the gap between germline ends came to 3 bases. CDR3 nucleotide sequence: TGCGCCAGCAGCTTGGGCGGCACAGATACGCAGTATTTT. Translation gives CASSLGGTDTQYF.

The J gene is TRBJ2-7, the V gene TRBV27, with a weak D call TRBD2 (5 bases). The CDR3 spans 14 residues. Germline CDR1 reads MNHEY; CDR2 reads SMNVEV (reference sequence). The germline V and J ends were trimmed by 6 bases and 7 bases, with 19 bases remaining between them. CDR3 nucleotide sequence: TGTGCCAGCAGCCACAGAGGCGGGTCCGGGGAGCAGTACTTC. Its protein is CASSHRGGSGEQYF.

CDR3 sequence reads: CASSLKASGVQDTQYF. DNA of the CDR3: TGTGCCAGCAGCCTGAAGGCTAGCGGGGTTCAAGATACGCAGTATTTT. This rearrangement joins TRBV4-2 to TRBJ2-3, with 9 bases that match TRBD2. Germline V gene data show CDR1 as LGHNA and CDR2 as YNFKEQ. V lost 4 bases and J lost 5; bases outside the gene matches: 10. This CDR3 has 16 amino acids.

CDR3 in amino acids: CASSMYLVHEQFF. The CDR3 region has the DNA TGTGCCAGTAGTATGTACTTAGTGCATGAGCAGTTCTTC. The chain is built from TRBV19 and TRBJ2-1; D gene uncertain. Trimming removed 3 bases from V and 8 bases from J, with 11 bases in between. The CDR3 spans 13 residues. Germline loops: CDR1 LNHDA, CDR2 SQIVND (reference sequence).

The chain couples TRBV5-1 to TRBJ2-7; either TRBD1 or TRBD2 may fit D (5 bases each). The ends were cut back, 0 bases at V and 0 bases at J, with 10 bases in the middle. This CDR3 has 15 amino acids. The germline V gene has CDR1 SGHRS and CDR2 YFSETQ. CDR3 in amino acids: CASSLDGTVSYEQYF. The CDR3 nucleotides are TGCGCCAGCAGCTTGGACGGGACGGTCTCCTACGAGCAGTACTTC.

J is TRBJ1-3 and V is TRBV13, with D possibly matching TRBD1 (5 bases). The germline CDR1 and CDR2 sequences are PRHDT and FYEKMQ (reference sequence). The CDR3 runs 16 residues. Between the trimmed V and J ends, which lost 3 bases and 3 bases, there was a span of 15 bases. This chain's CDR3 is CASSLRVRDFGNTIYF. For the CDR3, the DNA is TGTGCCAGCAGCTTGAGAGTCAGGGACTTTGGAAACACCATATATTTT.

This clone appeared a few times. V usage is TRBV6-5 and J usage is TRBJ1-5, with no clear D. The ends were cut back, 7 bases at V and 3 bases at J, with 10 bases in the middle. Germline CDR1 MNHEY, CDR2 SVGAGI. The CDR3 loop spans 13 amino acids. The CDR3 spells CASTLSINQPQHF. For the CDR3, the DNA is TGTGCCAGCACCTTAAGTATCAATCAGCCCCAGCATTTT.

The chain recombines TRBV5-4 with TRBJ2-7; TRBD2 agrees at 8 bases. Losses at the gene ends were 1 base for V and 2 bases for J; bases not matched to a gene: 5. CDR1 is SGHNT and CDR2 is YYREEE in the germline V gene (reference sequence). This CDR3 has 15 residues. CDR3 amino acids: CASSLPQAGAYEQYF. The CDR3, as DNA: TGTGCCAGCAGCTTGCCTCAAGCGGGAGCCTACGAGCAGTACTTC.

The chain links TRBV19 to TRBJ2-5; tentative D call: TRBD2 (5 bases). This CDR3 region has 17 residues. Looked up from germline, CDR1 is LNHDA and CDR2 is SQIVND (reference sequence). V was shortened by 3 bases and J by 5 bases, with 22 bases between the two germline ends. The CDR3 bases are TGTGCCAGTAGTATTAGGCAACGTGGCGGGTCCCGGGAGACCCAGTACTTC. Translated: CASSIRQRGGSRETQYF.

This clone was picked up one time. V gene TRBV6-6 combines with J gene TRBJ2-1; the match to TRBD2 covers 8 bases. With V trimmed by 6 bases and J by 5 bases, 3 bases remained unmatched. The CDR3 loop spans 13 amino acids. Germline V gene sequence: CDR1 MNHNY, CDR2 SVGAGI (reference sequence). The CDR3 here is CASRWTSNNEQFF. In DNA, the CDR3 is TGTGCCAGCAGATGGACTAGCAACAATGAGCAGTTCTTC.

CDR3 coding DNA: TGTGCCAGCAGCTTACGAGGGGAAAAACTGTTTTTT. As protein: CASSLRGEKLFF. J is TRBJ1-4 and V is TRBV7-9; D gene uncertain. Germline CDR1 reads SEHNR; CDR2 reads FQNEAQ (reference sequence). Trimming pared 2 bases from V and 8 bases from J, leaving 6 bases between. The length of the CDR3 is 12 residues.

This clone was counted at least ten times. The rearrangement uses TRBV4-2 and TRBJ1-1, with unresolved D. V dropped 0 bases and J dropped 5 bases, with 4 bases sitting between them. In germline, CDR1 is LGHNA, CDR2 YNFKEQ. The CDR3 is made up of 12 amino acids. The CDR3 DNA sequence: TGTGCCAGCAGCCAAGAGGCTACTGAAGCTTTCTTT. Translation gives CASSQEATEAFF.

This sequence joins TRBV6-2 or TRBV6-3 and TRBJ2-1; TRBD2 is a possible D gene (5 bases). CDR1 and CDR2 from the germline V gene are MNHEY and SVGEGT. With 1 base removed from V and 4 bases from J, the gap between germline ends came to 8 bases. The CDR3 runs 14 residues. CDR3 sequence reads: CASSYFGEYNEQFF. CDR3 in DNA: TGTGCCAGCAGTTACTTCGGGGAATACAATGAGCAGTTCTTC.

This chain connects TRBV6-5 to TRBJ1-5, with 8 bases matching TRBD1. The CDR3 spans 15 residues. Germline V lookup: CDR1 MNHEY, CDR2 SVGAGI. With V trimmed by 8 bases and J by 4 bases, 10 bases remained unmatched. The CDR3 DNA reads as TGTGCCAGCCGCGAACCTACAGGGGGGAATCAGCCCCAGCATTTT. Protein product: CASREPTGGNQPQHF.

The rearrangement uses TRBV7-2 and TRBJ1-5, with D possibly matching TRBD1 (5 bases). The CDR3 sequence is 18 residues long. The V gene lost 1 base and the J gene lost 2 bases, with 18 bases spanning the gap. In germline, CDR1 is SGHTA, CDR2 FQGNSA. The CDR3 DNA sequence: TGTGCCAGCAGCTTAGAGGCTGGGGGTGTGTTACGCAATCAGCCCCAGCATTTT. Protein product: CASSLEAGGVLRNQPQHF.

The rearrangement joins TRBV10-1 to TRBJ2-7, with D perhaps TRBD1 (8 bases). V lost 6 bases and J 2 bases, leaving 14 bases between the germline ends. This CDR3 comprises 14 residues. The V gene's germline CDR1 is WNHNN and CDR2 SYGVQD (reference sequence). The CDR3 here is CASSRQGTTYEQYF. The DNA of the CDR3 is TGCGCCAGCAGCAGACAGGGGACTACCTACGAGCAGTACTTC.

The genes are TRBV7-3 and TRBJ2-3; 12 positions agree with TRBD2. There are 16 residues in the CDR3. The ends lost 5 bases at V and 4 bases at J; junction bases unmatched: 7. Looked up from germline, CDR1 is SGHTA and CDR2 is FQGTGA. The CDR3 is CASSPGLAGFSDTQYF. The CDR3 DNA follows: TGTGCCAGCAGCCCAGGACTAGCGGGATTTTCAGATACGCAGTATTTT.

The rearrangement joins TRBV7-3 to TRBJ2-3; D call uncertain. The CDR3 consists of 13 residues. Trimming shortened V by 6 bases and J by 0 bases, and 7 bases separated the two germline ends. CDR1 is SGHTA and CDR2 is FQGTGA in the germline V gene. The CDR3 spells CASSPPSTDTQYF. The CDR3 bases are TGTGCCAGCAGTCCCCCCAGCACAGATACGCAGTATTTT.

Only a few counts were recorded for this clone. V usage is TRBV24-1 and J usage is TRBJ2-3; 8 positions match TRBD1. Germline assignment: CDR1 KGHDR and CDR2 SFDVKD. There are 13 residues in the CDR3. The V gene end was trimmed by 9 bases and the J gene end by 5 bases; junction bases not matched to a gene: 6. The CDR3 reads CATGDGTGDTQYF. DNA for the CDR3: TGTGCCACCGGGGACGGGACAGGAGATACGCAGTATTTT.

The V and J genes are TRBV6-6 and TRBJ2-5; 7 bases fit TRBD1. This CDR3 has 14 residues. Germline-derived CDR1 and CDR2 are MNHNY and SVGAGI (reference sequence). After removal of 2 bases from V and 5 bases from J, the junction contained 5 bases not matched to a gene. The CDR3 coding sequence is TGTGCCAGCAGTTACAGAGGGGGCTCGGAGACCCAGTACTTC. This encodes CASSYRGGSETQYF.

The chain is built from TRBV28 and TRBJ2-2; 9 bases agree with TRBD2. V dropped 6 bases and J dropped 4; count of bases not matched to a gene: 6. Germline V lookup: CDR1 MDHEN, CDR2 SYDVKM. This CDR3 is 15 amino acids long. Here the CDR3 DNA reads TGTGCCAGCAGCGTAGCGGGAGTTCCCACCGGGGAGCTGTTTTTT. Translation gives CASSVAGVPTGELFF.

The chain is built from TRBV7-2 and TRBJ2-3; maybe TRBD2 (5 bases). CDR1 is SGHTA and CDR2 is FQGNSA in the germline V gene. This CDR3 has 13 amino acids. The ends were cut back, 1 base at V and 8 bases at J, with 10 bases in the middle. CDR3 bases: TGTGCCAGCAGCTTAGACGGTGCGGGTACGCAGTATTTT. This gives the protein CASSLDGAGTQYF.

V is TRBV18 and J is TRBJ1-6; TRBD1 agrees at 7 bases. The CDR3 is made up of 17 amino acids. The V segment lost 4 bases and the J segment 7 bases; nucleotides outside the gene matches: 13. The germline V gene encodes CDR1 KGHSH and CDR2 LQKENI. In nucleotides, the CDR3 is TGTGCCAGCTCACGGGACACAGGGGCCGTGCAAAATTCACCCCTCCACTTT. Its translation is CASSRDTGAVQNSPLHF. The whole variable domain, filled in from reference TRBV18 and TRBJ1-6, reads NAGVMQNPRHLVRRRGQEARLRCSPMKGHSHVYWYRQLPEEGLKFMVYLQKENIIDESGMPKERFSAEFPKEGPSILRIQQVVRGDSAAYFCASSRDTGAVQNSPLHFGNGTRLTVT.

The V and J genes are TRBV7-9 and TRBJ1-2; D is unresolved. CDR1 and CDR2 (germline): SEHNR, FQNEAQ (reference sequence). There are 12 residues in the CDR3. V lost 3 bases and J lost 4, with 6 bases in between. The CDR3 is CASSFSIYGYTF. The CDR3 nucleotides are TGTGCCAGCAGCTTCTCAATCTATGGCTACACCTTC.